Following are 5 T cell receptor beta chains from one sample sequenced in a study of T-cell reconstitution after alpha-beta-depleted transplantation in children. Preparation of the TCRbeta library involved a method that used unique molecular identifiers. In TCRdb, the PCR reads were re-called with MiXCR into one record per CDR3 protein. The sample includes a few hundred thousand distinct CDR3 sequences, roughly 25% of them seen just once. The sequencing here drew on PBMCs, taken before TCRalphabeta/CD19-depleted stem cell transplant. Receptors originate from a girl aged 2 to 10 with Fanconi anemia, due to receive a stem cell transplant.

This clonotype was recorded at least ten times. This sequence joins TRBV29-1 and TRBJ2-3; 7 nucleotides align to TRBD1. CDR3 size: 15 residues. CDR1 is SQVTM, CDR2 ANQGSEA, per germline. Trimming removed 6 bases from V and 5 bases from J; junction bases left unmatched: 14. The CDR3 DNA sequence: TGCAGCGTGGCCGGGACAGTGGCTGAGGGAGATACGCAGTATTTT. Its protein is CSVAGTVAEGDTQYF.

The chain links TRBV12-3 or TRBV12-4 to TRBJ2-4; D ambiguous. Trimming removed 3 bases from V and 0 bases from J, with 9 bases in between. The CDR3 is made up of 15 amino acids. This CDR3 reads CASSFPFLAKNIQYF. The CDR3 nucleotides are TGTGCCAGCAGTTTCCCCTTCCTAGCCAAAAACATTCAGTACTTC.

The chain uses TRBV4-2 and TRBJ2-5; possibly TRBD2 for D (5 bases). CDR1 LGHNA and CDR2 YNFKEQ come from the germline V gene. This CDR3 is 15 amino acids long. The germline V and J ends were trimmed by 0 bases and 5 bases, with 13 bases remaining between them. For the CDR3, the DNA is TGTGCCAGCAGCCAAGATATGACTCGAGGGGAGACCCAGTACTTC. It yields the protein CASSQDMTRGETQYF.

There are a few counts of this clonotype. The chain employs TRBV4-1 and TRBJ2-5; possibly TRBD1 for D (6 bases). Trimming cost V 1 base and J 2 bases, with 20 bases left between them. Germline V gene lookup returns CDR1 MGHRA and CDR2 YSYEKL. This CDR3 spans 18 amino acids. Here the CDR3 reads CASSQGGRGFWGQETQYF. CDR3 bases: TGCGCCAGCAGCCAAGGGGGCAGGGGTTTTTGGGGGCAAGAGACCCAGTACTTC.

This clonotype was found many times. The rearrangement links TRBV29-1 to TRBJ1-2, with 8 bases identical to TRBD1. The CDR3 consists of 13 residues. V was pared by 3 bases and J by 5 bases, with 5 bases of the junction left unmatched. The germline V gene has CDR1 SQVTM and CDR2 ANQGSEA. The CDR3 nucleotides are TGCAGCGTTGATGCGCAGGGGGCTTATGGCTACACCTTC. Its translation: CSVDAQGAYGYTF.